Here is one T cell receptor (beta chain) with its context. Antigen: not known. The length of the CDR3 is 15 residues. V trimming: 7 bases; J trimming: 2 bases; junction bases outside the gene matches: 8. CDR1 is KGHDR and CDR2 is SFDVKD in the germline V gene. The entry originates in a study of T-cell memory formation after mild COVID-19. MiXCR, run by TCRdb on the 5' RACE reads, gives a single entry per CDR3 protein. The data show over 500,000 distinct CDR3 sequences, around a sixth seen once. Study-wide results and limits: Clones contracting day 15 to 85 were balanced CD4/CD8; later expanders leaned CD4+. Contracting CD4+ clones sat mainly in CM and EM; CD8+ in EMRA.

The sample taken for sequencing was PBMCs or a T cell subset sorted from them (not recorded which). J is TRBJ2-3 and V is TRBV24-1; 7 bases match TRBD2. This clonotype was sampled from an adult woman who had mild COVID-19 (a few samples of this study predate the infection). Cell type and time point are not known. The DNA for the CDR3 is TGTGCCACCAGCCCGGGTAGCGGGTACACAGATACGCAGTATTTT. Translating it yields CATSPGSGYTDTQYF.